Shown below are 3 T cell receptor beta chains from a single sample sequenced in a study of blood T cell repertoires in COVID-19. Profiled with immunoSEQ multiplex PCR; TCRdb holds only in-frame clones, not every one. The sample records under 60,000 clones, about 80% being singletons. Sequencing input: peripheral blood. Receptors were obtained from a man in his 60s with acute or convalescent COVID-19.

The CDR3 spells CASRAGLNEKLFF. The CDR3 DNA follows: TGTGCCAGCAGAGCGGGACTAAATGAAAAACTGTTTTTT. V gene TRBV2 combines with J gene TRBJ1-4, with a possible D match to TRBD1 (5 bases). With 6 bases removed from V and 5 bases from J, the gap between germline ends came to 10 bases. This CDR3 contains 13 residues. Germline CDR1 reads SNHLY; CDR2 reads FYNNEI.

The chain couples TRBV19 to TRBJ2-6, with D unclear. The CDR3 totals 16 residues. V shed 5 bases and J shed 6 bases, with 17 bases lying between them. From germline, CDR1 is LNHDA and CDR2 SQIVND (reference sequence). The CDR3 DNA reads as TGTGCCAGTAGTCCCCTCCGGGTGATGGAGGCCAACGTCCTGACTTTC. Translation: CASSPLRVMEANVLTF.

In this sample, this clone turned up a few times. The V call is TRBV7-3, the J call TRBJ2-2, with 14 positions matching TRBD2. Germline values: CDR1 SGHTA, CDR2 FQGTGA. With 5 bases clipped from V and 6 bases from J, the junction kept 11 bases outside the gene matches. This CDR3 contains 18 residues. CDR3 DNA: TGTGCCAGCAGCCTGGGACTAGCGGGGGCCTTAACCGCCGGGGAGCTGTTTTTT. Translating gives CASSLGLAGALTAGELFF.